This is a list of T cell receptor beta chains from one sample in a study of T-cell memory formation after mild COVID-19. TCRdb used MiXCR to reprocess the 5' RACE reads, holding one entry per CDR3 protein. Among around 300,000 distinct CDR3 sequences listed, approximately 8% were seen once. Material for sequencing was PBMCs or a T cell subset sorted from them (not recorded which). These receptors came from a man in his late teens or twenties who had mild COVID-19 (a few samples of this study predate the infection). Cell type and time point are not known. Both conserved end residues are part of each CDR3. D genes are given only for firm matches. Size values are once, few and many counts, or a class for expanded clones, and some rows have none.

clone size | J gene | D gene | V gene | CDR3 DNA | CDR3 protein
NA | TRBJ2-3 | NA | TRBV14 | TGTGCCAGCAGCCATTGGACAGATACGCAGTATTTT | CASSHWTDTQYF
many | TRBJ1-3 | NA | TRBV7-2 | TGTGCCAGCAGCTTATCGCCGGCGGCGGACACCATATATTTT | CASSLSPAADTIYF
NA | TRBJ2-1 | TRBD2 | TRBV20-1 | TGCAGTGCAAGACAGGTAGCGGGGAATGAGCAGTTCTTC | CSARQVAGNEQFF
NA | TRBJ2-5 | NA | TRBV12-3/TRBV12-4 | TGTGCCAGCGGGAGGACAGGCGAGACCCAGTACTTC | CASGRTGETQYF
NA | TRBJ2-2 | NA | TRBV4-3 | TGCGCCAGCAGCCAGGGTAGGGTGGGCAGGACCGGGGAGCTGTTTTTT | CASSQGRVGRTGELFF
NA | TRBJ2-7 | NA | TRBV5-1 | TGCGCCAGCAGCTTGAATAGTGGTACGGGGGCCTACGAGCAGTACTTC | CASSLNSGTGAYEQYF
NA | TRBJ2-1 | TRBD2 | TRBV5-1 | TGCGCCAGCAGCCCCGAGTTCAGGCTAGCGGGCAATGAGCAGTTCTTC | CASSPEFRLAGNEQFF
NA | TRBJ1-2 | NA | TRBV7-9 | TGTGCCAGCAGCTTAGCTGATGGCTACACCTTC | CASSLADGYTF
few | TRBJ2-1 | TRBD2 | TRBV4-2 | TGTGCCAGCAGCCAAGTAACCCAGCGGGGATCCTACAATGAGCAGTTCTTC | CASSQVTQRGSYNEQFF
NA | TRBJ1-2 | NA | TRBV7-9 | TGTGCCAGCAGTTCAGGTTCAGCTACGGGGGGCTACACCTTC | CASSSGSATGGYTF
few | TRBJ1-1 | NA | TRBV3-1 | TGTGCCAGCAGCCCCAGCGCGGGGGACACTGAAGCTTTCTTT | CASSPSAGDTEAFF
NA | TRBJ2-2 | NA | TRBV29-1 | TGCAGCGCGGGGAACACCGGGGAGCTGTTTTTT | CSAGNTGELFF
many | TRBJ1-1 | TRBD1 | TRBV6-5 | TGTGCCAGCAGACGGGACAGGGGAAACACTGAAGCTTTCTTT | CASRRDRGNTEAFF
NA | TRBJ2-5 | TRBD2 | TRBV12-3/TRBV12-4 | TGTGCCAGCAGTCCACGGCGACTAGCGGGGATAGAGACCCAGTACTTC | CASSPRRLAGIETQYF
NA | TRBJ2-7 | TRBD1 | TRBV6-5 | TGTGCCAGCAGTTACGAGGGGGCATTCTTCGAGCAGTACTTC | CASSYEGAFFEQYF
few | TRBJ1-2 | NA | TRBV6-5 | TGTGCCAGCAGTTACTCCCTGGACTATGGCTACACCTTC | CASSYSLDYGYTF
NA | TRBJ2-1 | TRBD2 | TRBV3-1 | TGTGCCAGCAGCCCGGTAGCGGGGGAGCAGTTCTTC | CASSPVAGEQFF
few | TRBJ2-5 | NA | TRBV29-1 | TGCAGCGTTGGGAATCCAGGAGGAGAGACCCAGTACTTC | CSVGNPGGETQYF
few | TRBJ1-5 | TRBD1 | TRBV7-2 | TGTGCCAGCAGCTTAGAGGGGACAGGGCCGATGCCCCAGCATTTT | CASSLEGTGPMPQHF
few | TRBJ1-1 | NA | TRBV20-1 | TGCGGGCTCTCGGATGCTTTCTTT | CGLSDAFF
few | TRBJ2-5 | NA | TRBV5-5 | TGTGCCAGCAGCCGTGACAGGCGAGAGACCCAGTACTTC | CASSRDRRETQYF
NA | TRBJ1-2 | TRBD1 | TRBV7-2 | TGTGCCAGCAGCTACCGGACAGGGGGCGGCTATGGCTACACCTTC | CASSYRTGGGYGYTF
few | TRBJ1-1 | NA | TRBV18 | TGTGCCAGCTCACCTGGTCAGGGTGGAATGAACACTGAAGCTTTCTTT | CASSPGQGGMNTEAFF
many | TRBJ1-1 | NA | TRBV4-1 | TGCGCCAGCAGCCCAGGGAGGGGGGGGACTGAAGCTTTCTTT | CASSPGRGGTEAFF
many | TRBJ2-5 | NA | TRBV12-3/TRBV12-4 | TGTGCCAGCAGTTTACCGACAACGCAAGAGACCCAGTACTTC | CASSLPTTQETQYF
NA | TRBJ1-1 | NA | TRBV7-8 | TGTGCCAGCAGCCTCCTGGCAGGTGAAGCTTTCTTT | CASSLLAGEAFF